A selection of T cell receptor beta chains follows, all from one sample in a study of cytomegalovirus exposure and HLA in healthy donors. Using immunoSEQ multiplex PCR, the repertoire was profiled, and TCRdb retains in-frame clones only, with some absent. The repertoire has 100,000 to 150,000 clones, over 60% of them found once; the top ten carry more than 1%. Source material: PBMCs. These receptors all stem from a female donor in good health and CMV-seronegative. Each CDR3 is given with its conserved first and last residue. D genes are given only for firm matches. A clone size is listed for some rows: how often the clone was seen (once, few, many), or a class if it is expanded.

clone size: -; D gene: -; V gene: TRBV6-1; J gene: TRBJ2-2; CDR3 protein: CASSGRQSSNTGELFF; CDR3 DNA: TGTGCCAGCAGTGGGAGACAGTCCTCGAACACCGGGGAGCTGTTTTTT
clone size: -; D gene: TRBD2; V gene: TRBV6-5; J gene: TRBJ2-7; CDR3 protein: CASSPAGVYEQYF; CDR3 DNA: TGTGCCAGCAGTCCAGCGGGAGTATACGAGCAGTACTTC
clone size: -; D gene: TRBD1; V gene: TRBV2; J gene: TRBJ1-2; CDR3 protein: CASSSSPTGGYGYTF; CDR3 DNA: TGTGCCAGCAGTAGCTCCCCGACAGGGGGCTATGGCTACACCTTC
clone size: -; D gene: -; V gene: TRBV2; J gene: TRBJ2-1; CDR3 protein: CATTISGSSYNEQFF; CDR3 DNA: TGTGCCACCACAATTAGCGGAAGCTCCTACAATGAGCAGTTCTTC
clone size: -; D gene: -; V gene: TRBV19; J gene: TRBJ1-4; CDR3 protein: CASSMDLREKLFF; CDR3 DNA: TGTGCCAGTAGTATGGACTTGCGGGAAAAACTGTTTTTT
clone size: -; D gene: -; V gene: TRBV10-3; J gene: TRBJ2-5; CDR3 protein: CASKQGLAETQYF; CDR3 DNA: TGTGCCTCGAAACAGGGTCTAGCCGAGACCCAGTACTTC
clone size: few; D gene: TRBD1; V gene: TRBV2; J gene: TRBJ2-5; CDR3 protein: CASNRGNAYQETQYF; CDR3 DNA: TGTGCCAGCAACAGGGGGAACGCATACCAAGAGACCCAGTACTTC
clone size: once; D gene: TRBD2; V gene: TRBV7-9; J gene: TRBJ2-3; CDR3 protein: CASSPTSGDRSDTQYF; CDR3 DNA: TGTGCCAGCAGCCCCACTAGCGGGGACCGTTCAGATACGCAGTATTTT
clone size: few; D gene: TRBD1; V gene: TRBV2; J gene: TRBJ2-5; CDR3 protein: CASRTGDGETQYF; CDR3 DNA: TGTGCCAGCAGGACAGGGGATGGGGAGACCCAGTACTTC
clone size: -; D gene: TRBD2; V gene: TRBV25-1; J gene: TRBJ2-1; CDR3 protein: CASSDSGTSVYNEQFF; CDR3 DNA: TGTGCCAGCAGTGATTCCGGGACTAGCGTTTACAATGAGCAGTTCTTC
clone size: -; D gene: TRBD2; V gene: TRBV10-2; J gene: TRBJ2-7; CDR3 protein: CARAAGAEYEQYF; CDR3 DNA: TGCGCCAGGGCAGCGGGAGCGGAATACGAGCAGTACTTC
clone size: few; D gene: -; V gene: TRBV4-1; J gene: TRBJ1-1; CDR3 protein: CASSQGVGQREAFF; CDR3 DNA: TGCGCCAGCAGCCAAGGGGTGGGTCAGCGTGAAGCTTTCTTT
clone size: -; D gene: -; V gene: TRBV20-1; J gene: TRBJ1-1; CDR3 protein: CSARQVIEAFF; CDR3 DNA: TGCAGTGCTCGCCAGGTCATTGAAGCTTTCTTT
clone size: -; D gene: -; V gene: TRBV5-6; J gene: TRBJ2-6; CDR3 protein: CASSPWSSGANVLTF; CDR3 DNA: TGTGCCAGCAGCCCGTGGAGCTCTGGGGCCAACGTCCTGACTTTC
clone size: -; D gene: -; V gene: TRBV6-4; J gene: TRBJ2-6; CDR3 protein: CASSDSEASGANVLTF; CDR3 DNA: TGTGCCAGCAGTGACTCGGAGGCCTCTGGGGCCAACGTCCTGACTTTC
clone size: -; D gene: -; V gene: TRBV15; J gene: TRBJ2-1; CDR3 protein: CATRASHNEQFF; CDR3 DNA: TGTGCCACCAGAGCCTCCCACAATGAGCAGTTCTTC
clone size: -; D gene: TRBD1; V gene: TRBV15; J gene: TRBJ1-5; CDR3 protein: CATSAYRGQPQHF; CDR3 DNA: TGTGCCACCAGCGCCTACAGGGGACAGCCCCAGCATTTT
clone size: -; D gene: -; V gene: TRBV5-6; J gene: TRBJ2-6; CDR3 protein: CASSRRGRRNSGANGLTF; CDR3 DNA: TGTGCCAGCAGTCGTCGCGGACGGCGGAACTCTGGGGCCAACGGCCTGACTTTC
clone size: -; D gene: -; V gene: TRBV2; J gene: TRBJ2-3; CDR3 protein: CASILRTVADTQYF; CDR3 DNA: TGTGCCAGCATTCTTCGGACAGTAGCAGATACGCAGTATTTT
clone size: -; D gene: -; V gene: TRBV10-3; J gene: TRBJ2-3; CDR3 protein: CATKGSGEAADTQYF; CDR3 DNA: TGTGCCACGAAGGGTTCGGGAGAAGCGGCAGATACGCAGTATTTT
clone size: -; D gene: TRBD2; V gene: TRBV7-3; J gene: TRBJ2-3; CDR3 protein: CASSAQAGGPIDTQYF; CDR3 DNA: TGTGCCAGCAGCGCTCAAGCGGGAGGGCCGATAGATACGCAGTATTTT
clone size: once; D gene: -; V gene: TRBV25-1; J gene: TRBJ1-2; CDR3 protein: CASSDGNYGYTF; CDR3 DNA: TGTGCCAGCAGTGACGGGAACTATGGCTACACCTTC
clone size: -; D gene: -; V gene: TRBV7-9; J gene: TRBJ2-1; CDR3 protein: CASSLGFRFGNEQFF; CDR3 DNA: TGTGCCAGCAGCTTAGGATTCAGGTTTGGGAATGAGCAGTTCTTC
clone size: -; D gene: TRBD2; V gene: TRBV9; J gene: TRBJ2-1; CDR3 protein: CASSGPVGTIGAREQFF; CDR3 DNA: TGTGCCAGCAGCGGCCCCGTGGGGACTATTGGGGCCAGGGAGCAGTTCTTC
clone size: -; D gene: -; V gene: TRBV19; J gene: TRBJ1-5; CDR3 protein: CASRGPNQPQHF; CDR3 DNA: TGTGCCAGCAGGGGCCCCAATCAGCCCCAGCATTTT
clone size: -; D gene: TRBD2; V gene: TRBV9; J gene: TRBJ2-7; CDR3 protein: CASGVGAGGRFDEQYF; CDR3 DNA: TGTGCCAGCGGCGTTGGGGCCGGGGGGAGGTTCGACGAGCAGTACTTC
clone size: once; D gene: -; V gene: TRBV19; J gene: TRBJ1-1; CDR3 protein: CASSIRPGREAFF; CDR3 DNA: TGTGCCAGTAGTATCCGCCCAGGGAGGGAAGCTTTCTTT
clone size: -; D gene: TRBD2; V gene: TRBV9; J gene: TRBJ2-1; CDR3 protein: CASSRGSRGGGEQFF; CDR3 DNA: TGTGCCAGCAGCCGAGGGTCGCGCGGGGGGGGTGAGCAGTTCTTC
clone size: -; D gene: TRBD1; V gene: TRBV30; J gene: TRBJ1-4; CDR3 protein: CAWSGEGAVEKLFF; CDR3 DNA: TGTGCCTGGAGTGGCGAGGGGGCGGTGGAAAAACTGTTTTTT
clone size: -; D gene: -; V gene: TRBV5-1; J gene: TRBJ2-5; CDR3 protein: CASSLGSGGRDQETQYF; CDR3 DNA: TGCGCCAGCAGCTTAGGCTCTGGGGGGAGAGACCAAGAGACCCAGTACTTC
clone size: -; D gene: -; V gene: TRBV28; J gene: TRBJ2-4; CDR3 protein: CASRKSRGYGKNIQYF; CDR3 DNA: TGTGCCAGCAGAAAATCGAGGGGGTACGGCAAAAACATTCAGTACTTC
clone size: few; D gene: TRBD2; V gene: TRBV5-1; J gene: TRBJ2-5; CDR3 protein: CASSKTSGGLETQYF; CDR3 DNA: TGCGCCAGCAGCAAGACTAGCGGGGGGTTAGAGACCCAGTACTTC
clone size: few; D gene: -; V gene: TRBV7-2; J gene: TRBJ2-7; CDR3 protein: CASSLQISDAYEQYF; CDR3 DNA: TGTGCCAGCAGCTTGCAGATTAGCGACGCCTACGAGCAGTACTTC
clone size: once; D gene: -; V gene: TRBV9; J gene: TRBJ2-5; CDR3 protein: CASSPLLGTQYF; CDR3 DNA: TGTGCCAGCAGCCCCCTCCTCGGGACCCAGTACTTC
clone size: -; D gene: -; V gene: TRBV27; J gene: TRBJ1-5; CDR3 protein: CASSPPNQPQHF; CDR3 DNA: TGTGCCAGCAGTCCTCCCAATCAGCCCCAGCATTTT
clone size: -; D gene: TRBD2; V gene: TRBV7-2; J gene: TRBJ2-5; CDR3 protein: CASSLDATSSETQYF; CDR3 DNA: TGTGCCAGCAGCTTAGACGCGACTAGCAGTGAGACCCAGTACTTC
clone size: -; D gene: TRBD1; V gene: TRBV6-5; J gene: TRBJ2-7; CDR3 protein: CASGQGNEQYF; CDR3 DNA: TGTGCCAGCGGACAGGGGAACGAGCAGTACTTC
clone size: once; D gene: -; V gene: TRBV9; J gene: TRBJ1-5; CDR3 protein: CASSAGGAGYQPQHF; CDR3 DNA: TGTGCCAGCAGCGCGGGGGGGGCTGGATATCAGCCCCAGCATTTT
clone size: few; D gene: TRBD1; V gene: TRBV27; J gene: TRBJ2-6; CDR3 protein: CASGRGPISGANVLTF; CDR3 DNA: TGTGCCAGCGGTAGGGGGCCAATCTCTGGGGCCAACGTCCTGACTTTC
clone size: -; D gene: -; V gene: TRBV25-1; J gene: TRBJ2-1; CDR3 protein: CASSESISSSYNEQFF; CDR3 DNA: TGTGCCAGCAGTGAGTCGATCTCTAGCTCCTACAATGAGCAGTTCTTC
clone size: -; D gene: TRBD1; V gene: TRBV7-9; J gene: TRBJ2-7; CDR3 protein: CASSPPGTGRGEQYF; CDR3 DNA: TGTGCCAGCAGCCCGCCCGGGACAGGGAGAGGCGAGCAGTACTTC
clone size: once; D gene: TRBD1; V gene: TRBV19; J gene: TRBJ1-5; CDR3 protein: CASSRRAGGWPQHF; CDR3 DNA: TGTGCCAGTAGCCGTCGGGCAGGGGGTTGGCCCCAGCATTTT
clone size: once; D gene: -; V gene: TRBV5-5; J gene: TRBJ2-3; CDR3 protein: CASSPVGASTDTQYF; CDR3 DNA: TGTGCCAGCAGCCCCGTGGGAGCTAGCACAGATACGCAGTATTTT
clone size: -; D gene: -; V gene: TRBV6-1; J gene: TRBJ2-5; CDR3 protein: CASSELGRQTQYF; CDR3 DNA: TGTGCCAGCAGTGAATTGGGCCGGCAGACCCAGTACTTC
clone size: -; D gene: -; V gene: TRBV5-4; J gene: TRBJ1-1; CDR3 protein: CASSSRALNTEAFF; CDR3 DNA: TGTGCCAGCAGCTCGAGGGCCTTGAACACTGAAGCTTTCTTT
clone size: -; D gene: TRBD1; V gene: TRBV28; J gene: TRBJ1-1; CDR3 protein: CASSFRGTEAFF; CDR3 DNA: TGTGCCAGCAGCTTCAGGGGGACTGAAGCTTTCTTT
clone size: -; D gene: -; V gene: TRBV10-2; J gene: TRBJ2-4; CDR3 protein: CASSVWGEVENIQYF; CDR3 DNA: TGCGCCAGCAGTGTTTGGGGGGAAGTGGAGAACATTCAGTACTTC
clone size: -; D gene: TRBD1; V gene: TRBV5-4; J gene: TRBJ1-1; CDR3 protein: CASSQGGITEAFF; CDR3 DNA: TGTGCCAGCAGTCAGGGGGGCATCACTGAAGCTTTCTTT
clone size: -; D gene: TRBD1; V gene: TRBV4-2; J gene: TRBJ2-2; CDR3 protein: CASSQGLTGSEFTGELFF; CDR3 DNA: TGTGCCAGCAGCCAAGGGCTGACAGGGAGTGAATTTACCGGGGAGCTGTTTTTT
clone size: -; D gene: TRBD2; V gene: TRBV5-5; J gene: TRBJ2-1; CDR3 protein: CASSLLSGSAYNEQFF; CDR3 DNA: TGTGCCAGCAGCTTGTTAAGCGGGAGCGCCTACAATGAGCAGTTCTTC